This T cell receptor (beta chain) is drawn from a study of blood T cell repertoires in COVID-19. Study-wide context: There were acute and convalescent COVID-19 samples, and they came from the United States, Italy and Spain. PBMCs, B-cell-depleted T cells, or T cells provided the cDNA or gDNA that made up the material.

Germline-derived CDR1 and CDR2 are SGHTA and FQGTGA. The CDR3 length is 15 residues. Trimming removed 5 bases at V and 0 bases at J, with 10 bases between. In the study's own analysis: The authors estimated nucleated cell counts from reference gene primer amplification. Assay: immunoSEQ multiplex PCR; the TCRdb copy retains only in-frame clones and omits some. D and trimming come from the DNA, and the V and J calls and clone size come from that table. This table has 280,000 or so clones, roughly four fifths appearing once. The V call is TRBV7-3, the J call TRBJ2-2; D gene uncertain. Sequenced: peripheral blood. The clonotype originates from a woman in her forties or fifties who had recovered from COVID-19. The CDR3: CASSHAGSNTGELFF. The CDR3 bases are TGTGCCAGCAGCCACGCAGGCTCGAACACCGGGGAGCTGTTTTTT.